The clone carrying this TCR beta chain was observed a handful of times. Using its own MiXCR run on the 5' RACE reads, TCRdb lists one record per CDR3 protein. This table holds roughly 130,000 distinct CDR3 sequences, 16% found once. CDR1 is SGHVS and CDR2 is FNYEAQ in the germline V gene. The CDR3 extends over 20 amino acids. J was trimmed by 2 bases and V by 4 bases; bases with no gene match: 21. The data are from a study of T-cell memory formation after mild COVID-19. The sequencing sample was made of PBMCs or a T cell subset sorted from them (not recorded which). The V call is TRBV7-6, the J call TRBJ2-3; 7 bases match TRBD2. This receptor was obtained from an adult woman who had mild COVID-19 (a few samples of this study predate the infection). Cell type and time point are not known. In DNA form, the CDR3 reads TGTGCCAGCAGCTGGGGGGAAACTAGCGCTAAATCTATCCCCACAGATACGCAGTATTTT. Its translation is CASSWGETSAKSIPTDTQYF.